The 10 T cell receptor beta chains presented below share a single source sample, sequenced in a study of T cell clones after liver transplantation. Profiled with immunoSEQ multiplex PCR; TCRdb holds only in-frame clones, not every one. The table includes about 75,000 clones, 80% to 90% detected once. The sequencing here drew on CD4+ T cells from blood, taken 48 months after liver transplant. Every receptor here comes from a human patient who received a liver transplant. Among the T cells, some may be from the graft donor.

Comment on this clone: At one of its ends the junction is not consistent with the germline gene, which may arise from a read error. The chain links TRBV6-1 to TRBJ1-2; no reliable D call. The germline CDR1 and CDR2 sequences are MNHNS and SASEGT. This CDR3 contains 13 residues. CDR3 DNA: TGTGCCAGCAGGGTCCCGGCGGGCTATGGCTACGCCTTC. Translating it yields CASRVPAGYGYAF.

Only a few counts were recorded for this clone. This chain links TRBV6-1 with TRBJ2-2; a weak D match, TRBD2 (6 bases). In germline, CDR1 is MNHNS, CDR2 SASEGT. CDR3 size: 14 residues. Trimming left V 6 bases short and J 5 bases short, with 13 bases between. CDR3: CASSISEGTGELFF. CDR3 nucleotide sequence: TGTGCCAGCAGCATATCGGAGGGGACCGGGGAGCTGTTTTTT.

The rearrangement links TRBV4-1 to TRBJ1-1, with 8 bases matching TRBD1. Looked up from germline, CDR1 is MGHRA and CDR2 is YSYEKL. The CDR3 consists of 17 residues. V shed 4 bases and J 1 base; nucleotides not matched to a gene: 11. The CDR3 region is CASSPSRRTGRNTEAFF. CDR3 sequence (DNA): TGCGCCAGCAGCCCATCAAGGAGGACAGGGCGGAACACTGAAGCTTTCTTT.

The chain couples TRBV6-1 to TRBJ2-1; TRBD1 agrees at 12 bases. The CDR3 covers 14 residues. Germline V gives CDR1 MNHNS, CDR2 SASEGT. The junction had 12 bases not matched to a gene; V was cut back by 9 bases and J by 12 bases. Here the CDR3 DNA reads TGTGCCAGTGGTGGGACAGGGGGCCGAGCCGGGCAGTTCTTC. It yields the protein CASGGTGGRAGQFF.

This chain joins TRBV29-1 and TRBJ1-1; weak D call: TRBD1 (6 bases). This CDR3 region has 11 residues. From germline, CDR1 is SQVTM and CDR2 ANQGSEA. Trimming took off 3 bases at V and 11 bases at J, with 13 bases between the two ends. The CDR3 spells CSVDGGLGAFF. Here the CDR3 DNA reads TGCAGCGTTGACGGGGGGCTTGGCGCTTTCTTT.

The chain is built from TRBV7-2 and TRBJ2-7; D call uncertain. The V gene's germline CDR1 is SGHTA and CDR2 FQGNSA. There are 13 residues in the CDR3. Trimming removed 7 bases from V and 6 bases from J, with 16 bases in between. The CDR3 bases are TGTGCCAGCACCCGCGAGCGTGGAAGCGAGCAGTACTTC. It specifies CASTRERGSEQYF.

V usage is TRBV25-1 and J usage is TRBJ1-5; TRBD1 matches 10 bases. V was clipped by 2 bases and J by 0 bases; unmatched bases: 4. The germline CDR1 and CDR2 sequences are MGHDK and SYGVNS. This CDR3 spans 17 amino acids. CDR3 nucleotides: TGTGCCAGCAGTGAAGACAGGGGGCCTTATAGCAATCAGCCCCAGCATTTT. This sequence encodes CASSEDRGPYSNQPQHF.

The genes are TRBV5-1 and TRBJ2-5, with TRBD2 matching over 7 bases. The CDR3 sequence is 15 residues long. J was trimmed by 1 base and V by 4 bases; bases with no gene match: 7. In germline, CDR1 is SGHRS, CDR2 YFSETQ. The CDR3 loop is CASSQTSAFQETQYF. The CDR3 bases are TGCGCCAGCAGCCAAACTAGCGCCTTCCAAGAGACCCAGTACTTC.

The gene calls are TRBV5-4 and TRBJ2-3; 8 positions match TRBD1. With V trimmed by 0 bases and J by 5 bases, 5 bases remained unmatched. Germline V CDR1 and CDR2: SGHNT, YYREEE (reference sequence). The CDR3 runs 15 residues. Here the CDR3 reads CASSLVQGERDTQYF. The CDR3 bases are TGTGCCAGCAGCTTGGTACAGGGGGAGAGAGATACGCAGTATTTT.

This clone was picked up one time. The DNA for the CDR3 is TGTGCCAGCAGCGCGACACAAACGGGCACAGATACGCAGTATTTT. Encoded protein: CASSATQTGTDTQYF. The chain employs TRBV9 and TRBJ2-3; D is ambiguous. The V end was cut by 3 bases, the J end by 1 base, with 12 bases between. The CDR3 has 15 amino acids. Germline CDR1 SGDLS, CDR2 YYNGEE.